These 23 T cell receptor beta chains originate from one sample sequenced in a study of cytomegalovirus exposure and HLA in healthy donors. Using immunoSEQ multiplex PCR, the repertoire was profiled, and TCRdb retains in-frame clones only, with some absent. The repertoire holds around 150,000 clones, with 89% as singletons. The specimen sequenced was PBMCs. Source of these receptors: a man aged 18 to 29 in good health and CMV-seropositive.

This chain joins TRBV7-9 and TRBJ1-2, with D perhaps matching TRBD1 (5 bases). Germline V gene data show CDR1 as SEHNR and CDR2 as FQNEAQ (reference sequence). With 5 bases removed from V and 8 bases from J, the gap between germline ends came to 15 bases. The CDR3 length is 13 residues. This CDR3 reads CASSPDGGWGYTF. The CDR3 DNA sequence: TGTGCCAGCAGCCCCGACGGGGGGTGGGGCTACACCTTC.

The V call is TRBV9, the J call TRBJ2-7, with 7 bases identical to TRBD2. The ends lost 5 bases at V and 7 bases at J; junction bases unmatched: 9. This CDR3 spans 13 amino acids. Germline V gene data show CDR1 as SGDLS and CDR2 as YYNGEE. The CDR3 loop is CASSQRLAGEQYF. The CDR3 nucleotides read TGTGCCAGCAGTCAAAGACTAGCAGGTGAGCAGTACTTC.

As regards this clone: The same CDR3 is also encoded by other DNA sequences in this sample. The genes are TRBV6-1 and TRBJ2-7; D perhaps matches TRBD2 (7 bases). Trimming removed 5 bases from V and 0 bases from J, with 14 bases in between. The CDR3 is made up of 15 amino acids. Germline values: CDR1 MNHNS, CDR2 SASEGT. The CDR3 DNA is TGTGCCAGCAGTCCGCCGGCGGGGGCCTCCTACGAGCAGTACTTC. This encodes CASSPPAGASYEQYF.

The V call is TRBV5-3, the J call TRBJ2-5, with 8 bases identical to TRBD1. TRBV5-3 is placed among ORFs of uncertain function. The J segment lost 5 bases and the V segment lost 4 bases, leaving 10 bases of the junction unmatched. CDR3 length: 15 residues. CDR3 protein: CARSKRTGRQETQYF. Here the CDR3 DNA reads TGTGCCAGAAGCAAAAGGACAGGGCGCCAGGAGACCCAGTACTTC.

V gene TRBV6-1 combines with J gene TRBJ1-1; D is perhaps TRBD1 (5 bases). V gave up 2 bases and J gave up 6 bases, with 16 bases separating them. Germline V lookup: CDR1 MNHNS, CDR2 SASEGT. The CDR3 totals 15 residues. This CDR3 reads CASSEQGAGLAEAFF. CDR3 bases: TGTGCCAGCAGTGAACAGGGTGCGGGGTTGGCTGAAGCTTTCTTT.

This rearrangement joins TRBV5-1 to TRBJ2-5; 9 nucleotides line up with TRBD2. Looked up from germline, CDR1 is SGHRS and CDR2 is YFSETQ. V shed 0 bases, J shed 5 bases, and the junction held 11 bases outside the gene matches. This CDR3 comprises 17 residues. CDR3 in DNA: TGCGCCAGCAGCTTGGTCCCAACTAGCGGGTTCGATGAGACCCAGTACTTC. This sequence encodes CASSLVPTSGFDETQYF.

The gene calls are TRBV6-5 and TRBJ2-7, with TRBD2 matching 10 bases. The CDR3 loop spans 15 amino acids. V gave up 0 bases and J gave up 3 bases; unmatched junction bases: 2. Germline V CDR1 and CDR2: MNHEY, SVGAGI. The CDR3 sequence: CASSYSLAGIYEQYF. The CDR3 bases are TGTGCCAGCAGTTACTCACTAGCGGGAATCTACGAGCAGTACTTC.

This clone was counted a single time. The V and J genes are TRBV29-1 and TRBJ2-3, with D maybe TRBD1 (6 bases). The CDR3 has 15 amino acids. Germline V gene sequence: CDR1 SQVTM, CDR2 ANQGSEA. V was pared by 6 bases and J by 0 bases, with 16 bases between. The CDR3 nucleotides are TGCAGCGTATGGGGGCGGATAGCTAGCACAGATACGCAGTATTTT. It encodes CSVWGRIASTDTQYF.

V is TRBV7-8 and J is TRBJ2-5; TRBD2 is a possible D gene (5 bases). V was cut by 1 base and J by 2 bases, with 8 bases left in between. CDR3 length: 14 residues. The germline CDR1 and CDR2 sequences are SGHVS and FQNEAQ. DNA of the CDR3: TGTGCCAGCAGCTTAGAACGGGGACAAGAGACCCAGTACTTC. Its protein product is CASSLERGQETQYF. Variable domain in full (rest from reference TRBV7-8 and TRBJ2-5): GAGVSQSPRYKVAKRGQDVALRCDPISGHVSLFWYQQALGQGPEFLTYFQNEAQLDKSGLPSDRFFAERPEGSVSTLKIQRTQQEDSAVYLCASSLERGQETQYFGPGTRLLVL.

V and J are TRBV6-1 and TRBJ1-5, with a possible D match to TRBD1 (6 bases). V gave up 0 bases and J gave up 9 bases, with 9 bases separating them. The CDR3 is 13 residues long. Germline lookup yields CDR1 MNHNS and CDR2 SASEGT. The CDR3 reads CASSEARGLPQHF. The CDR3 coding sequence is TGTGCCAGCAGTGAAGCGCGGGGGCTGCCCCAGCATTTT.

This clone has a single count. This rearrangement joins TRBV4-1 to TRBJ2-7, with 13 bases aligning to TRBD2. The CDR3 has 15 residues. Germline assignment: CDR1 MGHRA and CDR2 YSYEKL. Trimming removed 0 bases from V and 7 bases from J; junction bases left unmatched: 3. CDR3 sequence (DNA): TGCGCCAGCAGCCAAGAAGCGACTAGCGGGAGGGAGCAGTACTTC. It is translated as CASSQEATSGREQYF.

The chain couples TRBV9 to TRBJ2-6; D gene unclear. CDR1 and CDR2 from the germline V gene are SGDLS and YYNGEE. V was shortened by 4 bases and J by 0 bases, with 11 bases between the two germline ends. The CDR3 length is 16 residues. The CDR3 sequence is CASSITHGSGANVLTF. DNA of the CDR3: TGTGCCAGCAGCATAACACATGGCTCTGGGGCCAACGTCCTGACTTTC. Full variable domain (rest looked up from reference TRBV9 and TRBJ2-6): DSGVTQTPKHLITATGQRVTLRCSPRSGDLSVYWYQQSLDQGLQFLIQYYNGEERAKGNILERFSAQQFPDLHSELNLSSLELGDSALYFCASSITHGSGANVLTFGAGSRLTVL.

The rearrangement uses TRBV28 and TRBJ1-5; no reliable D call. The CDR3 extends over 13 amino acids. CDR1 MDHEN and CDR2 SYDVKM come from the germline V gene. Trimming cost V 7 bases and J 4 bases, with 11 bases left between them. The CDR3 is CASTDPPNQPQHF. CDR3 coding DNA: TGTGCCAGCACAGATCCGCCTAATCAGCCCCAGCATTTT.

CDR3 sequence reads: CASSYGQGAYEQYF. The DNA for the CDR3 is TGTGCCAGCAGTTACGGACAGGGGGCCTACGAGCAGTACTTC. The V call is TRBV6-5, the J call TRBJ2-7, with 10 bases identical to TRBD1. The CDR3 runs 14 residues. Germline values: CDR1 MNHEY, CDR2 SVGAGI. V lost 2 bases to trimming and J lost 2 bases; unmatched junction nucleotides: 0.

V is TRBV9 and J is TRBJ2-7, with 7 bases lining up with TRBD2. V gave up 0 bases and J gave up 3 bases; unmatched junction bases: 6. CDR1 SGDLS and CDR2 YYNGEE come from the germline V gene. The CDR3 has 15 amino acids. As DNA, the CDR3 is TGTGCCAGCAGCGTAGCACCAGCGGGATTCTACGAGCAGTACTTC. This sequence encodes CASSVAPAGFYEQYF.

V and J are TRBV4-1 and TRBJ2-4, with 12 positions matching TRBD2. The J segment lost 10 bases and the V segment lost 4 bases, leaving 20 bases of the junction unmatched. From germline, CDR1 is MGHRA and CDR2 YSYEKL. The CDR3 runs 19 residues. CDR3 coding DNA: TGCGCCAGCAGCCGCACAACAGGGGGACCGGGACTAGCGGGTAGAATTCAGTACTTC. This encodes CASSRTTGGPGLAGRIQYF.

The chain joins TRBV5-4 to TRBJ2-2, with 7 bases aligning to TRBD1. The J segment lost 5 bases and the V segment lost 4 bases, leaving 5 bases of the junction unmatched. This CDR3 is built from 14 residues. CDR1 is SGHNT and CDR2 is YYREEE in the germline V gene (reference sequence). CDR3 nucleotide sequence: TGTGCCAGCAGCCCGGGACAGCTTACCGGGGAGCTGTTTTTT. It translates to CASSPGQLTGELFF.

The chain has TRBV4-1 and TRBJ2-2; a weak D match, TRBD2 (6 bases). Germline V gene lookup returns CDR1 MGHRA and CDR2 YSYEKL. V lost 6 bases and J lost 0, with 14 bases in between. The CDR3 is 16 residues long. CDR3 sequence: CASSAGQGSNTGELFF. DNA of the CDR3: TGCGCCAGCAGTGCGGGGCAGGGATCGAACACCGGGGAGCTGTTTTTT.

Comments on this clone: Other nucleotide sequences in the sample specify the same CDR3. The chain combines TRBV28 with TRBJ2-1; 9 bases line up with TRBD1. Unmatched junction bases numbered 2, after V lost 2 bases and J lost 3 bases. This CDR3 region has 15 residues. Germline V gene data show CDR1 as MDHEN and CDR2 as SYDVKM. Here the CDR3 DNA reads TGTGCCAGCAGTTTAGGGACAGGGTTCTACAATGAGCAGTTCTTC. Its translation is CASSLGTGFYNEQFF.

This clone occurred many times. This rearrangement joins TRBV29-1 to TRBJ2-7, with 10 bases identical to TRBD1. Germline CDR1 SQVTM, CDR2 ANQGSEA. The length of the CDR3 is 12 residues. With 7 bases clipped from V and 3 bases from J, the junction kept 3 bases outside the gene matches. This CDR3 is CSAGTGVYEQYF. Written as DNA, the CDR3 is TGCAGCGCTGGGACAGGGGTCTACGAGCAGTACTTC.

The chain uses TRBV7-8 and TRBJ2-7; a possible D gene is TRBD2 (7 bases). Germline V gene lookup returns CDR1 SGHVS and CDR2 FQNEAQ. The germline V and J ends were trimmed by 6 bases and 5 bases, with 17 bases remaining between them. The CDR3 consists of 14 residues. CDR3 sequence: CASSPRGGLDEQYF. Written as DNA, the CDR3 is TGTGCCAGCAGTCCTAGGGGGGGATTGGACGAGCAGTACTTC.

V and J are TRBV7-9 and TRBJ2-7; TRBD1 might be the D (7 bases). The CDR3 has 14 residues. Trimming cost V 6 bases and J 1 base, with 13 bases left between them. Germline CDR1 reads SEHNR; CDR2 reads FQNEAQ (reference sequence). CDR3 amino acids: CASSSTGTSYEQYF. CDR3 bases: TGTGCCAGCAGTTCGACAGGGACTTCCTACGAGCAGTACTTC.

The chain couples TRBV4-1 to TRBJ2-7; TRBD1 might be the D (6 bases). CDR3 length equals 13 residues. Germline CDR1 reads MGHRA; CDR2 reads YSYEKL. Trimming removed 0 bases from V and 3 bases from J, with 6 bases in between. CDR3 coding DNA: TGCGCCAGCAGCCAAGAACAGGGCTACGAGCAGTACTTC. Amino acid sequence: CASSQEQGYEQYF.